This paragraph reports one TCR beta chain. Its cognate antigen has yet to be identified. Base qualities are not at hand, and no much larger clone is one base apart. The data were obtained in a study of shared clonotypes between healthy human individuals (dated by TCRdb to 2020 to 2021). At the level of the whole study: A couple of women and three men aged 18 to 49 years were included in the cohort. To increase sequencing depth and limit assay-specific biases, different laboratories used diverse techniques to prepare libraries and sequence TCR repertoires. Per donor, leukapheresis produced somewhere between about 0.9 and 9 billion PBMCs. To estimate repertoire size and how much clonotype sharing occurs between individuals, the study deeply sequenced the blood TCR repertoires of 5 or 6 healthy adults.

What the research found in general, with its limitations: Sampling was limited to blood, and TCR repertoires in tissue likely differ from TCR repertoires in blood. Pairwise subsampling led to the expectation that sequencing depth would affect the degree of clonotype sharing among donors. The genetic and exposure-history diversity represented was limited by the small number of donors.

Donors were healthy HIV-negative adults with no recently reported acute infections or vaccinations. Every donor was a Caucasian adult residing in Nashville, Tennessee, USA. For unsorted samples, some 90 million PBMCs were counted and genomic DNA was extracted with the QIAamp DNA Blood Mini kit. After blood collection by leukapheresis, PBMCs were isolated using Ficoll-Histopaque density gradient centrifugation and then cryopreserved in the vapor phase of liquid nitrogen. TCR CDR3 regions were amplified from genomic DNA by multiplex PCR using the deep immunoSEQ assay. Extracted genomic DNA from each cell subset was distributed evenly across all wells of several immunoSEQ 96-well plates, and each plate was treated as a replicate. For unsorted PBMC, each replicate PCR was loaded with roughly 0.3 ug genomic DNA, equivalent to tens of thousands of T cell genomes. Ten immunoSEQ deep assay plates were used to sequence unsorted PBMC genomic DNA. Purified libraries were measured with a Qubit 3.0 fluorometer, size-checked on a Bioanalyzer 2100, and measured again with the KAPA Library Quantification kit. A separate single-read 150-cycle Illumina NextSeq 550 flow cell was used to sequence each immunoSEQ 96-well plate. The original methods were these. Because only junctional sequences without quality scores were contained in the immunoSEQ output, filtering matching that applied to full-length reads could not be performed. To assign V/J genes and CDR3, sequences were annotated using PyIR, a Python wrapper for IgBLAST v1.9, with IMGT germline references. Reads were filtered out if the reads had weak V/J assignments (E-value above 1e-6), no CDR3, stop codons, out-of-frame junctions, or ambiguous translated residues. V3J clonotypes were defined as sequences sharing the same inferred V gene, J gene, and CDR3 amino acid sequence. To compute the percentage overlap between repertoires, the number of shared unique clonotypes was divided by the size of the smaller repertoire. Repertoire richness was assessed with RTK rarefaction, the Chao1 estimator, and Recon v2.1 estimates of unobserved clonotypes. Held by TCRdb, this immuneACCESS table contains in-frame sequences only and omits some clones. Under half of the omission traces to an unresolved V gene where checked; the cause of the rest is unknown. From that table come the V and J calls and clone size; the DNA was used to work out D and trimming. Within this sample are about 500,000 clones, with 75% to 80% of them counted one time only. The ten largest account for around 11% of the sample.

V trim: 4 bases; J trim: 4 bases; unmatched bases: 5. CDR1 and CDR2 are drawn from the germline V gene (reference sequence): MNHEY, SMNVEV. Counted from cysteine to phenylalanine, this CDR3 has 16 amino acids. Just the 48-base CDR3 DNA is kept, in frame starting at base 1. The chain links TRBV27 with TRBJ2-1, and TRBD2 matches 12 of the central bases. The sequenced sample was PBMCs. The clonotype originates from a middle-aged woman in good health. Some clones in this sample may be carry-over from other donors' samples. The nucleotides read TGTGCCAGCAGTTCACCGACTAGCGGGAGTTACAATGAGCAGTTCTTC. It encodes CASSSPTSGSYNEQFF.